Ten or more counts support the clone carrying this T cell receptor beta chain. Its antigen is undetermined. CDR3 length: 13 amino acids. Germline assignment: CDR1 SGHDT and CDR2 YYEEEE. V shed 2 bases, J shed 5 bases, and the junction held 2 bases outside the gene matches. The record originates from a study of identical twins. TCRdb passed the 5' RACE reads through MiXCR, listing each CDR3 protein once. This sample has fewer than 350,000 distinct CDR3 sequences, with 6.5% to 9.5% found just once. Broader study findings: Cord blood beta clonotypes that were abundant carried fewer insertions, and memory repertoires showed no such trend. Within beta out-of-frame sequences, the excess sharing observed between twins was weaker.

These sequences were also reported in another study, on yellow fever vaccine responses in identical twins.

The sequencing sample was made of memory (CD45RO+) T cells sorted from blood. The clonotype was recovered from a young woman in good health. The chain links TRBV5-6 to TRBJ1-1; TRBD1 matches at 8 bases. The CDR3 loop reads CASSLQGGTEAFF. The CDR3 DNA is TGTGCCAGCAGCTTACAGGGGGGGACTGAAGCTTTCTTT.